Below are 26 T cell receptor beta chains sequenced from a single sample in a study of T-cell reconstitution after alpha-beta-depleted transplantation in children. Construction of the TCRbeta library involved unique molecular identifiers. TCRdb re-derived calls from the PCR reads in MiXCR, one entry per CDR3 protein. The repertoire holds about 340,000 distinct CDR3 sequences, with about a sixth as singletons. The sample consisted of PBMCs, mostly from graft donor cells, taken 360 days after TCRalphabeta/CD19-depleted stem cell transplant. Receptors originate from a male patient between 2 and 15 years old who had a stem cell transplant for acute lymphoblastic leukemia, so the T cells may come from the graft donor.

This clonotype was picked up one time. This CDR3 is CASSSRPTGELFF. CDR3 in DNA: TGTGCCAGCAGTTCCCGTCCCACCGGGGAGCTGTTTTTT. The chain couples TRBV6-6 to TRBJ2-2; the D is unclear. Germline V gene data show CDR1 as MNHNY and CDR2 as SVGAGI (reference sequence). The CDR3 covers 13 residues. Trimming removed 4 bases at V and 4 bases at J, with 7 bases between.

This clonotype was recorded at least ten times. The chain combines TRBV28 with TRBJ2-5; 11 nucleotides align to TRBD2. The CDR3 contains 19 residues. The germline gives CDR1 MDHEN, CDR2 SYDVKM. J was trimmed by 1 base and V by 4 bases; bases with no gene match: 14. CDR3 region: CASSYPVLTSGALQETQYF. The CDR3 coding sequence is TGTGCCAGCAGTTATCCCGTGTTGACTAGCGGGGCACTCCAAGAGACCCAGTACTTC.

This clonotype was seen many times. The chain combines TRBV12-3 or TRBV12-4 with TRBJ2-5; D remains ambiguous. The V end was cut by 1 base, the J end by 1 base, with 10 bases between. The CDR3 has 15 residues. CDR3 protein: CASSLGQVIQETQYF. CDR3 in DNA: TGTGCCAGCAGTTTAGGCCAGGTGATCCAAGAGACCCAGTACTTC.

This clonotype was counted a few times. The chain has TRBV4-1 and TRBJ2-7, with 12 bases fitting TRBD2. This CDR3 is built from 19 residues. After removal of 3 bases from V and 1 base from J, the junction contained 13 bases not matched to a gene. Per the germline V gene, CDR1 is MGHRA and CDR2 is YSYEKL. CDR3 protein: CASSHRQAPLAGGSYEQYF. CDR3 DNA sequence: TGCGCCAGCAGCCACCGACAGGCTCCACTAGCGGGAGGATCCTACGAGCAGTACTTC.

The chain links TRBV29-1 to TRBJ2-5, with D tentatively TRBD1 (6 bases). The CDR3 has 17 residues. Germline CDR1 reads SQVTM; CDR2 reads ANQGSEA. The V and J ends lost 0 bases and 1 base respectively, with 18 bases between them. Here the CDR3 reads CSVEEGFGRGPQETQYF. The CDR3 DNA reads as TGCAGCGTTGAAGAAGGTTTTGGCAGGGGACCCCAAGAGACCCAGTACTTC.

Note on this clonotype: The CDR3 end shows no conserved phenylalanine or tryptophan, and so a read error is likely. The chain uses TRBV28 and TRBJ1-6, with 7 positions matching TRBD1. The CDR3 has 14 residues. CDR1 MDHEN and CDR2 SYDVKM come from the germline V gene. J was trimmed by 11 bases and V by 4 bases; bases with no gene match: 8. The CDR3 loop is CASSSVSTGTPLHV. CDR3 nucleotides: TGTGCCAGCAGTTCCGTCTCGACAGGGACACCCCTCCACGTT.

This clonotype has more than one count but fewer than ten. The rearrangement uses TRBV4-3 and TRBJ2-7; D is uncertain. The length of the CDR3 is 13 residues. Germline CDR1 and CDR2: LGHNA and YSLEER. V was cut by 0 bases and J by 3 bases, with 6 bases left in between. CDR3 in DNA: TGCGCCAGCAGCCAAGAGTACGGCTACGAGCAGTACTTC. This sequence encodes CASSQEYGYEQYF.

This clonotype came up a few times. The J gene is TRBJ2-7, the V gene TRBV12-3 or TRBV12-4, with 12 nucleotides matching TRBD2. This CDR3 is 13 amino acids long. Trimming took 7 bases from V and 5 from J; bases not matched to a gene: 3. The DNA of the CDR3 is TGTGCCAGCACCGGACTAGCGGGAAACGAGCAGTACTTC. Its translation: CASTGLAGNEQYF.

For the CDR3, the DNA is TGTGCCAGCAGTTACTCGGGGGGAGGGCCTCACAATGAGCAGTTCTTC. Translation: CASSYSGGGPHNEQFF. The V and J genes are TRBV6-5 and TRBJ2-1; 7 bases are a match to TRBD2. CDR1 is MNHEY and CDR2 is SVGAGI in the germline V gene. CDR3 length: 16 amino acids. V lost 0 bases, J lost 5 bases, and 7 bases stayed unmatched.

This clonotype has a count of ten or more. The J gene is TRBJ2-5, the V gene TRBV6-2 or TRBV6-3, with TRBD2 matching over 10 bases. V lost 2 bases and J lost 1; bases outside the gene matches: 10. This CDR3 is 18 amino acids long. The germline V gene has CDR1 MNHEY and CDR2 SVGEGT. CDR3 sequence: CASSYPGLAVRPQETQYF. The CDR3 nucleotides read TGTGCCAGCAGTTACCCCGGACTAGCGGTCCGGCCCCAAGAGACCCAGTACTTC.

This clonotype has just a few counts. This chain connects TRBV12-3 or TRBV12-4 to TRBJ2-2; D gene unclear. This CDR3 is built from 16 residues. The V end was cut by 3 bases, the J end by 0 bases, with 11 bases between. DNA for the CDR3: TGTGCCAGCAGTTTTAGGGCAGTGCCGAACACCGGGGAGCTGTTTTTT. Translated: CASSFRAVPNTGELFF.

This clonotype came up a few times. The chain has TRBV5-1 and TRBJ2-3, with D possibly TRBD1 on 6 matching bases. The CDR3 loop spans 15 amino acids. CDR1 is SGHRS and CDR2 is YFSETQ in the germline V gene. Deletions cut 0 bases from V and 2 bases from J, with 10 bases between. Here the CDR3 DNA reads TGCGCCAGCAGCTTGGCCTGGGGGCCCACAGATACGCAGTATTTT. It yields the protein CASSLAWGPTDTQYF. The variable domain in full, with the rest retrieved from reference TRBV5-1 and TRBJ2-3, is KAGVTQTPRYLIKTRGQQVTLSCSPISGHRSVSWYQQTPGQGLQFLFEYFSETQRNKGNFPGRFSGRQFSNSRSEMNVSTLELGDSALYLCASSLAWGPTDTQYFGPGTRLTVL.

The chain combines TRBV24-1 with TRBJ2-3; D might be TRBD1 or TRBD2, each matching 5 bases. The germline V and J ends were trimmed by 5 bases and 2 bases, with 13 bases remaining between them. The CDR3 is 15 residues long. The germline V gene has CDR1 KGHDR and CDR2 SFDVKD. CDR3 sequence: CATSGPAGTTDTQYF. CDR3 nucleotide sequence: TGTGCCACCAGTGGTCCAGCAGGGACCACAGATACGCAGTATTTT.

This clonotype was seen more than once but under ten times. This chain connects TRBV28 to TRBJ2-7; D is unresolved. The germline CDR1 and CDR2 sequences are MDHEN and SYDVKM. V was cut by 9 bases and J by 4 bases, with 7 bases left in between. The CDR3 covers 10 residues. Here the CDR3 DNA reads TGTGCCAGTCAGAGGTACGAGCAGTACTTC. It codes for CASQRYEQYF.

This clonotype was observed a handful of times. This chain uses TRBV4-2 with TRBJ1-5; D unclear. Trimming took 0 bases from V and 5 from J, leaving 11 bases between them. The V gene's germline CDR1 is LGHNA and CDR2 YNFKEQ. The CDR3 sequence is 15 residues long. The CDR3 loop reads CASSQEAMEYQPQHF. CDR3 nucleotides: TGTGCCAGCAGCCAAGAGGCGATGGAATATCAGCCCCAGCATTTT.

J is TRBJ1-2 and V is TRBV5-1; 7 nucleotides agree with TRBD1. V shed 0 bases, J shed 8 bases, and the junction held 1 base outside the gene matches. Germline CDR1 and CDR2: SGHRS and YFSETQ. The CDR3 covers 12 residues. The CDR3 loop reads CASSLAGGGYTF. The CDR3 DNA follows: TGCGCCAGCAGCTTGGCAGGGGGAGGCTACACCTTC.

The V gene is TRBV20-1, the J gene TRBJ2-7; 10 nucleotides match TRBD2. Germline CDR1 reads DFQATT; CDR2 reads SNEGSKA (reference sequence). The CDR3 runs to 15 residues. Trimming took 6 bases from V and 3 from J; bases not matched to a gene: 11. The CDR3 reads CSATRGGTSVYEQYF. The CDR3 DNA sequence: TGCAGTGCCACGCGTGGGGGGACTAGCGTCTACGAGCAGTACTTC.

The chain is built from TRBV15 and TRBJ2-5; 8 bases align to TRBD2. The CDR3 extends over 16 amino acids. The J segment lost 2 bases and the V segment lost 4 bases, leaving 9 bases of the junction unmatched. Germline lookup yields CDR1 LNHNV and CDR2 YYDKDF (reference sequence). In DNA, the CDR3 is TGTGCCACCAGCAAGGGTCGGACTAGCTCGCAAGAGACCCAGTACTTC. Protein: CATSKGRTSSQETQYF.

This clonotype was detected a few times. The V gene is TRBV28, the J gene TRBJ2-7, with D perhaps given as TRBD1 or TRBD2 (5 bases each). This CDR3 spans 13 amino acids. Germline CDR1 is MDHEN and CDR2 is SYDVKM. Deletions cut 4 bases from V and 2 bases from J, with 9 bases between. CDR3 in DNA: TGTGCCAGCAGTTGGGACGTTACCTACGAGCAGTACTTC. This gives the protein CASSWDVTYEQYF.

This chain uses TRBV19 with TRBJ2-3; possible D gene TRBD2, 5 bases. Germline V lookup: CDR1 LNHDA, CDR2 SQIVND (reference sequence). Trimming took off 6 bases at V and 10 bases at J, with 23 bases between the two ends. The CDR3 sequence is 15 residues long. CDR3 region: CASSRTPAPSGSQYF. CDR3 nucleotides: TGTGCCAGTAGCCGAACGCCTGCACCGTCGGGGTCGCAGTATTTT. The variable domain in full, with the rest retrieved from reference TRBV19 and TRBJ2-3, is DGGITQSPKYLFRKEGQNVTLSCEQNLNHDAMYWYRQDPGQGLRLIYYSQIVNDFQKGDIAEGYSVSREKKESFPLTVTSAQKNPTAFYLCASSRTPAPSGSQYFGPGTRLTVL.

The chain has TRBV9 and TRBJ2-2, with D tentatively TRBD1 or TRBD2 (6 bases each). The length of the CDR3 is 16 residues. V was shortened by 3 bases and J by 1 base, with 13 bases between the two germline ends. Germline CDR1 and CDR2: SGDLS and YYNGEE. The CDR3 nucleotides are TGTGCCAGCAGCGGAACGGGGGCGCGGAACACCGGGGAGCTGTTTTTT. Its translation: CASSGTGARNTGELFF.

In its sample, this clonotype is medium-sized (0.01 to 0.1%). The rearrangement links TRBV24-1 to TRBJ2-1; 10 nucleotides agree with TRBD2. V lost 10 bases, J lost 4 bases, and 6 bases stayed unmatched. This CDR3 region has 14 residues. Germline CDR1 and CDR2: KGHDR and SFDVKD. CDR3 bases: TGTGCCACTGCCCTAGCGGGAGCTTACAATGAGCAGTTCTTC. Translated: CATALAGAYNEQFF.

This clonotype came up many times. One end of the junction fails to match germline, which may point to a read error. This chain joins TRBV27 and TRBJ2-3; D remains ambiguous. The CDR3 is made up of 13 amino acids. CDR1 and CDR2 (germline): MNHEY, SMNVEV (reference sequence). Written as DNA, the CDR3 is TGCGCCAGCAGCCTCTCATCTACAGATACGCAGTATTTT. Amino acids: CASSLSSTDTQYF.

This chain connects TRBV20-1 to TRBJ2-7; 9 bases fit TRBD1. The CDR3 runs 14 residues. The J segment lost 6 bases and the V segment lost 1 base, leaving 7 bases of the junction unmatched. Germline V gene data show CDR1 as DFQATT and CDR2 as SNEGSKA (reference sequence). The CDR3 loop is CSARVFGTGTEQYF. The CDR3 DNA reads as TGCAGTGCTAGAGTATTCGGGACAGGGACCGAGCAGTACTTC.

This clonotype showed up just a few times. This chain links TRBV11-2 with TRBJ2-1; possibly TRBD2 for D (5 bases). From germline, CDR1 is SGHAT and CDR2 FQNNGV. The CDR3 spans 15 residues. Trimming took 1 base from V and 5 from J, leaving 12 bases between them. CDR3 DNA sequence: TGTGCCAGCAGCTTAGGGACTTTAACCGACAATGAGCAGTTCTTC. Its translation: CASSLGTLTDNEQFF.

This clonotype was seen ten or more times. V usage is TRBV6-5 and J usage is TRBJ2-3; no definite D call. Trimming shortened V by 5 bases and J by 2 bases, and 2 bases separated the two germline ends. The CDR3 loop spans 11 amino acids. Germline CDR1 is MNHEY and CDR2 is SVGAGI. The chain's CDR3 is CASSHTDTQYF. The DNA for the CDR3 is TGTGCCAGCAGTCACACAGATACGCAGTATTTT.